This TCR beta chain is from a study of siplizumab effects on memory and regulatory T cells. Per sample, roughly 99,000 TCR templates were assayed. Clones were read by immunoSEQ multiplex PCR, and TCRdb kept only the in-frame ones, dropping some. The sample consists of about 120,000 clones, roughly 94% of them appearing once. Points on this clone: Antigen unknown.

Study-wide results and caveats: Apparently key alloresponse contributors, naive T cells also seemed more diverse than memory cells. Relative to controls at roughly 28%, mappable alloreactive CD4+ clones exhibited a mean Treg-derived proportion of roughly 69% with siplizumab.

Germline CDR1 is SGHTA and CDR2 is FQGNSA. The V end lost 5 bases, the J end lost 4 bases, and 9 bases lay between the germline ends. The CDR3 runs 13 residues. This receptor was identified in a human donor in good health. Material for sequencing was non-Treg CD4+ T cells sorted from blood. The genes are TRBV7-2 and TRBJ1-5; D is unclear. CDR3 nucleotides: TGTGCCAGCAGCCCCGACATAAATCAGCCCCAGCATTTT. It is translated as CASSPDINQPQHF.